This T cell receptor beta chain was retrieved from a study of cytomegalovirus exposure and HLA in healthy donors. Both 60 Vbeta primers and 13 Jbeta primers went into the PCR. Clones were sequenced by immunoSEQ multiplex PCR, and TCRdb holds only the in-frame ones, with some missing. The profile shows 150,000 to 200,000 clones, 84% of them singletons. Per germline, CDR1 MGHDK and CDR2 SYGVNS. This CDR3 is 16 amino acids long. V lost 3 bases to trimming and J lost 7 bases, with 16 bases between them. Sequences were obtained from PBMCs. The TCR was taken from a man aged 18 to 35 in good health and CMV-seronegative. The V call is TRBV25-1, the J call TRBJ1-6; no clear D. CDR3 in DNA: TGTGCCAGCAGTGACCCCTGGTTAGAGGGAAATTCACCCCTCCACTTT. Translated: CASSDPWLEGNSPLHF.